The T cell receptor (beta chain) under discussion was sequenced for a study of early T cells in non-severe SARS-CoV-2 infection. Unique molecular identifiers were attached to individual cDNA molecules. Each CDR3 protein is one row after TCRdb ran MiXCR on the 5' RACE reads. The sample contains approximately 45,000 distinct CDR3 sequences, 11% of which appear only once. Trimming cost V 3 bases and J 7 bases; bases outside gene matches: 5. The V gene's germline CDR1 is LNHDA and CDR2 SQIVND (reference sequence). This CDR3 is 14 amino acids long. This clonotype appeared a few times. Sequenced input: whole blood. This TCR derives from an adult who was a healthcare worker with PCR-confirmed SARS-CoV-2 infection or an uninfected control (not recorded which). The chain has TRBV19 and TRBJ1-5; 8 positions agree with TRBD1. This CDR3 is CASSILTGDQPQHF. The CDR3 DNA sequence: TGTGCCAGTAGTATCCTGACAGGGGACCAGCCCCAGCATTTT.